This T cell receptor (beta chain) was found in a study of T cells in Graves' hyperthyroidism and ophthalmopathy. Whole-study results and caveats: Model-based prediction identified ophthalmopathy a median 6.5 months prior to its onset.

In regard to this clonotype: The antigen is not known.

After removal of 5 bases from V and 0 bases from J, the junction contained 6 bases not matched to a gene. Germline V gives CDR1 LNHDA, CDR2 SQIVND (reference sequence). The CDR3 is 18 residues long. Diagnostic decisions used clinical symptoms, serum thyroxine and TRAb, thyroid ultrasound and orbital computed tomography. RNA transcripts gave rise to amplified TCR beta CDR3 regions. A first-round RT-PCR of the TCR CDR3 used the HTBI primer set. TCRdb processed the multiplex PCR reads anew with MiXCR; each CDR3 protein has one entry. The sample yields hundreds of thousands of distinct CDR3 sequences, less than 25% seen once.

The chain couples TRBV19 to TRBJ2-2; 13 bases are a match to TRBD2. Source material: blood. The receptor's source is a man younger than 45 with Graves' ophthalmopathy. This chain's CDR3 is CASSPRTSGGANTGELFF. The CDR3 coding sequence is TGTGCCAGTAGTCCCCGGACTAGCGGGGGCGCGAACACCGGGGAGCTGTTTTTT. Full variable domain (rest looked up from reference TRBV19 and TRBJ2-2): DGGITQSPKYLFRKEGQNVTLSCEQNLNHDAMYWYRQDPGQGLRLIYYSQIVNDFQKGDIAEGYSVSREKKESFPLTVTSAQKNPTAFYLCASSPRTSGGANTGELFFGEGSRLTVL.